The TCR beta chain under discussion was sequenced for a study of beta chain features in type 1 diabetes. Expressed TCRB transcripts were sequenced after all isolated RNA was converted to cDNA. The assay was immunoSEQ multiplex PCR, and TCRdb's table has in-frame clones only and misses some. The sample consists of 900,000 or so clones, around a sixth of them appearing once. This clone has only a few counts. Antigen unknown. The study's findings and limits: Within patients, naive, central memory and Treg TCRB repertoires seemed more similar than within healthy donors.

The CDR3 has 12 amino acids. Germline assignment: CDR1 SGHRS and CDR2 YFSETQ. The germline V and J ends were trimmed by 7 bases and 6 bases, with 14 bases remaining between them. Sequenced sample: naive CD4+ T cells from blood. The receptor's source is a woman in her late teens or twenties in good health. This chain connects TRBV5-1 to TRBJ2-7; a possible D gene is TRBD1 (5 bases). DNA of the CDR3: TGCGCCAGCTCCAGGACATCTTCCGAGCAGTACTTC. This translates into CASSRTSSEQYF.